This entry lists 29 T cell receptor beta chains sequenced from one sample in a study of Ad26.COV2.S vaccination and SARS-CoV-2 variants. The assay was immunoSEQ multiplex PCR, and TCRdb's table has in-frame clones only and misses some. The sample has fewer than 900,000 clones, around 92% seen once. Treatment defined: roughly 20 received Ad26.COV2.S at low or high dose, single or two shots; about 5 received placebo; per-sample allocation not given. The study sampled participants on day 63 after the first vaccine or placebo injection. This sample comprised peripheral blood, obtained in a trial of Ad26.COV2.S vaccine versus placebo. The receptors were gathered from a person aged 18-60 years who received the Ad26.COV2.S COVID-19 vaccine or a placebo.

The chain uses TRBV7-2 and TRBJ2-2; 7 nucleotides match TRBD1. Trimming at V came to 7 bases and at J to 5 bases, leaving 1 base not matched to a gene. CDR1 is SGHTA, CDR2 FQGNSA, per germline. There are 12 residues in the CDR3. CDR3 DNA sequence: TGTGCCAGCAACAGGGGAACCGGGGAGCTGTTTTTT. Protein: CASNRGTGELFF.

This clone was found a few times. Distinct nucleotide sequences in the sample also encode this CDR3. The chain employs TRBV12-3 or TRBV12-4 and TRBJ1-2, with a tentative D call TRBD1 (6 bases). V was clipped by 2 bases and J by 8 bases, with 12 bases between them. This CDR3 contains 13 residues. The CDR3: CASSLIGGGGYTF. CDR3 nucleotide sequence: TGTGCCAGCAGTTTAATAGGAGGGGGAGGCTACACCTTC.

The chain recombines TRBV5-5 with TRBJ1-5, with TRBD1 matching 12 bases. The CDR3 is 16 amino acids. After removal of 4 bases from V and 7 bases from J, the junction contained 9 bases not matched to a gene. Per germline, CDR1 SGHKS and CDR2 YYEKEE (reference sequence). The CDR3 reads CASSITGTGGWQPQHF. As DNA, the CDR3 is TGTGCCAGCAGCATTACCGGGACAGGGGGCTGGCAGCCCCAGCATTTT.

V and J are TRBV19 and TRBJ2-1, with D tentatively TRBD2 (5 bases). CDR3 size: 15 residues. From germline, CDR1 is LNHDA and CDR2 SQIVND (reference sequence). V was clipped by 3 bases and J by 0 bases, with 9 bases between them. CDR3 region: CASSIELGSYNEQFF. The CDR3 nucleotides are TGTGCCAGTAGTATTGAACTAGGCTCCTACAATGAGCAGTTCTTC.

This chain joins TRBV2 and TRBJ2-7; D could derive from TRBD1 or TRBD2 (6 bases each). Looked up from germline, CDR1 is SNHLY and CDR2 is FYNNEI. V was shortened by 7 bases and J by 2 bases, with 12 bases between the two germline ends. The CDR3 loop spans 13 amino acids. In DNA, the CDR3 is TGTGCCAGCAACCGAGGGGGGACCTACGAGCAGTACTTC. It codes for CASNRGGTYEQYF.

The chain couples TRBV27 to TRBJ1-1; 7 nucleotides align to TRBD1. Germline V gene lookup returns CDR1 MNHEY and CDR2 SMNVEV (reference sequence). The CDR3 length is 14 residues. V trimming: 2 bases; J trimming: 3 bases; junction bases outside the gene matches: 3. The CDR3 spells CASSLRRGDTEAFF. The CDR3 DNA is TGTGCCAGCAGTTTACGCAGGGGGGACACTGAAGCTTTCTTT.

The J gene is TRBJ1-2, the V gene TRBV5-6; no reliable D call. The CDR3 has 13 amino acids. Trimming shortened V by 4 bases and J by 7 bases, and 14 bases separated the two germline ends. The V gene's germline CDR1 is SGHDT and CDR2 YYEEEE. The CDR3 loop reads CASSRTDTGGYTF. The CDR3 region has the DNA TGTGCCAGCAGCCGGACTGACACGGGTGGCTACACCTTC.

This rearrangement joins TRBV21-1 to TRBJ2-7; the table's D call of TRBD2 was not tested on the DNA. TRBV21-1 is a pseudogene. This CDR3 is built from 12 residues. The CDR3 reads CASSTRKPEQYF. The CDR3 DNA reads as TGTGCCAGCAGCACCCGCAAGCCCGAGCAGTACTTC.

V and J are TRBV30 and TRBJ2-4; perhaps TRBD2 as D (5 bases). Trimming removed 5 bases from V and 2 bases from J, with 10 bases in between. Germline CDR1 reads GTSNPN; CDR2 reads SVGIG (reference sequence). The CDR3 totals 13 residues. As DNA, the CDR3 is TGTGCCTGGGAACGGGGAACCAAAAACATTCAGTACTTC. Amino acids: CAWERGTKNIQYF.

The chain employs TRBV10-3 and TRBJ2-2; 7 bases map to TRBD1. V was pared by 4 bases and J by 5 bases, with 4 bases of the junction left unmatched. Germline V gene data show CDR1 as ENHRY and CDR2 as SYGVKD. The CDR3 sequence is 14 residues long. CDR3 region: CAISGPGQTGELFF. DNA of the CDR3: TGTGCCATCAGTGGCCCGGGACAGACCGGGGAGCTGTTTTTT.

V gene TRBV11-2 combines with J gene TRBJ2-1, with TRBD2 matching 9 bases. Trimming removed 1 base from V and 4 bases from J; junction bases left unmatched: 8. From germline, CDR1 is SGHAT and CDR2 FQNNGV. CDR3 length equals 17 residues. CDR3: CASSLVSGRSLYNEQFF. The DNA for the CDR3 is TGTGCCAGCAGCTTAGTTAGCGGGAGATCCCTTTACAATGAGCAGTTCTTC. Based on the CDR3 plus reference TRBV11-2 and TRBJ2-1, the full variable domain is EAGVAQSPRYKIIEKRQSVAFWCNPISGHATLYWYQQILGQGPKLLIQFQNNGVVDDSQLPKDRFSAERLKGVDSTLKIQPAKLEDSAVYLCASSLVSGRSLYNEQFFGPGTRLTVL.

V and J are TRBV2 and TRBJ1-2, with TRBD1 matching over 9 bases. Germline CDR1 is SNHLY and CDR2 is FYNNEI. V trimming: 2 bases; J trimming: 2 bases; junction bases outside the gene matches: 9. This CDR3 contains 17 residues. The CDR3 sequence: CASSELSGTGMNYGYTF. In DNA, the CDR3 is TGTGCCAGCAGTGAACTTTCCGGGACAGGGATGAACTATGGCTACACCTTC.

The chain links TRBV11-2 to TRBJ2-3; D not resolved. CDR1 and CDR2 from the germline V gene are SGHAT and FQNNGV. CDR3 length: 14 residues. Deletions cut 3 bases from V and 3 bases from J, with 10 bases between. The CDR3: CASSFGATTDTQYF. In nucleotides, the CDR3 is TGTGCCAGCAGCTTTGGTGCTACTACAGATACGCAGTATTTT.

The chain is built from TRBV19 and TRBJ2-2; D call uncertain. The CDR3 length is 13 residues. Deletions cut 1 base from V and 5 bases from J, with 5 bases between. CDR1 is LNHDA and CDR2 is SQIVND in the germline V gene (reference sequence). CDR3 DNA: TGTGCCAGTAGTATAGTCGGGACCGGGGAGCTGTTTTTT. Amino acids: CASSIVGTGELFF.

The genes are TRBV7-9 and TRBJ1-4, with TRBD1 matching over 11 bases. The ends lost 5 bases at V and 5 bases at J; junction bases unmatched: 4. The CDR3 is 15 amino acids. CDR1 is SEHNR and CDR2 is FQNEAQ in the germline V gene (reference sequence). The CDR3 reads CASSAGQGANEKLFF. In DNA form, the CDR3 reads TGTGCCAGCAGCGCAGGACAGGGGGCAAATGAAAAACTGTTTTTT.

V and J are TRBV27 and TRBJ2-5; TRBD2 matches at 9 bases. This CDR3 is built from 17 residues. V gave up 4 bases and J gave up 1 base; unmatched junction bases: 10. The V gene's germline CDR1 is MNHEY and CDR2 SMNVEV (reference sequence). DNA of the CDR3: TGTGCCAGCAGTTCCCTAGCGGGGAGAATATCCCAAGAGACCCAGTACTTC. It encodes CASSSLAGRISQETQYF.

The V gene is TRBV7-2, the J gene TRBJ2-4; unclear D gene. CDR3 length equals 13 residues. Trimming stripped 4 bases from V and 10 bases from J, with 14 bases between. In germline, CDR1 is SGHTA, CDR2 FQGNSA. The CDR3 is CASSSDFSVIQYF. The CDR3 DNA follows: TGTGCCAGCAGCTCCGACTTCTCTGTTATTCAGTACTTC. The whole variable domain, filled in from reference TRBV7-2 and TRBJ2-4, reads GAGVSQSPSNKVTEKGKDVELRCDPISGHTALYWYRQSLGQGLEFLIYFQGNSAPDKSGLPSDRFSAERTGGSVSTLTIQRTQQEDSAVYLCASSSDFSVIQYFGAGTRLSVL.

This chain uses TRBV5-1 with TRBJ2-4; possible D gene TRBD2, 5 bases. The CDR3 length is 17 residues. In germline, CDR1 is SGHRS, CDR2 YFSETQ. With 1 base removed from V and 0 bases from J, the gap between germline ends came to 14 bases. This CDR3 is CASSLYGSLVAKNIQYF. In DNA, the CDR3 is TGCGCCAGCAGCTTGTACGGGTCACTAGTAGCCAAAAACATTCAGTACTTC. Variable domain in full (rest from reference TRBV5-1 and TRBJ2-4): KAGVTQTPRYLIKTRGQQVTLSCSPISGHRSVSWYQQTPGQGLQFLFEYFSETQRNKGNFPGRFSGRQFSNSRSEMNVSTLELGDSALYLCASSLYGSLVAKNIQYFGAGTRLSVL.

This clone showed up just once. The chain has TRBV19 and TRBJ2-7, with D possibly being TRBD1 (5 bases). The V and J ends lost 3 bases and 3 bases respectively, with 18 bases between them. Germline V gene sequence: CDR1 LNHDA, CDR2 SQIVND (reference sequence). CDR3 length: 16 amino acids. The CDR3 loop reads CASSILLGQGNYEQYF. CDR3 coding DNA: TGTGCCAGTAGTATTCTCCTCGGGCAGGGAAACTACGAGCAGTACTTC. Filled out from reference TRBV19 and TRBJ2-7, the complete variable domain reads DGGITQSPKYLFRKEGQNVTLSCEQNLNHDAMYWYRQDPGQGLRLIYYSQIVNDFQKGDIAEGYSVSREKKESFPLTVTSAQKNPTAFYLCASSILLGQGNYEQYFGPGTRLTVT.

The rearrangement links TRBV5-4 to TRBJ2-1; 12 nucleotides agree with TRBD2. The CDR3 consists of 17 residues. Losses at the gene ends were 4 bases for V and 5 bases for J; bases not matched to a gene: 10. Looked up from germline, CDR1 is SGHNT and CDR2 is YYREEE (reference sequence). CDR3: CASSLPTSGGPHNEQFF. CDR3 DNA sequence: TGTGCCAGCAGCCTCCCCACTAGCGGGGGGCCCCACAATGAGCAGTTCTTC.

The chain recombines TRBV30 with TRBJ1-1; a possible D gene is TRBD1 (6 bases). Per germline, CDR1 GTSNPN and CDR2 SVGIG (reference sequence). The V end lost 2 bases, the J end lost 4 bases, and 8 bases lay between the germline ends. CDR3 length: 12 amino acids. CDR3 nucleotides: TGTGCCTGGAGTTGGGGGGCCACTGAAGCTTTCTTT. Amino acids: CAWSWGATEAFF. Looking up the rest from reference TRBV30 and TRBJ1-1 gives the full variable domain: SQTIHQWPATLVQPVGSPLSLECTVEGTSNPNLYWYRQAAGRGLQLLFYSVGIGQISSEVPQNLSASRPQDRQFILSSKKLLLSDSGFYLCAWSWGATEAFFGQGTRLTVV.

The rearrangement links TRBV7-2 to TRBJ2-7; 10 nucleotides match TRBD2. V was clipped by 4 bases and J by 5 bases; unmatched bases: 11. This CDR3 comprises 16 residues. The germline CDR1 and CDR2 sequences are SGHTA and FQGNSA. The CDR3 nucleotides read TGTGCCAGCAGCTCCCAAGGGGGACTAGCGTCCCACGAGCAGTACTTC. Translated: CASSSQGGLASHEQYF.

J is TRBJ2-3 and V is TRBV4-3; D uncertain. Germline V gene lookup returns CDR1 LGHNA and CDR2 YSLEER. The CDR3 is 18 residues long. Deletions cut 0 bases from V and 4 bases from J, with 20 bases between. The CDR3 region has the DNA TGCGCCAGCAGCCAAGATGGCGCCCTTCCCTTAGACCCAGATACGCAGTATTTT. Translated: CASSQDGALPLDPDTQYF.

The rearrangement joins TRBV7-9 to TRBJ1-2; a weak D match, TRBD1 (5 bases). V shed 8 bases and J shed 1 base, with 11 bases lying between them. The CDR3 contains 13 residues. Germline CDR1 is SEHNR and CDR2 is FQNEAQ (reference sequence). The CDR3 sequence is CASAVGDNYGYTF. In nucleotides, the CDR3 is TGTGCCAGCGCCGTGGGGGATAACTATGGCTACACCTTC. The entire variable domain, with the rest obtained from reference TRBV7-9 and TRBJ1-2, is as follows: DTGVSQNPRHKITKRGQNVTFRCDPISEHNRLYWYRQTLGQGPEFLTYFQNEAQLEKSRLLSDRFSAERPKGSFSTLEIQRTEQGDSAMYLCASAVGDNYGYTFGSGTRLTVV.

This chain uses TRBV24-1 with TRBJ2-3, with TRBD1 matching 8 bases. CDR1 and CDR2 (germline): KGHDR, SFDVKD. The CDR3 loop spans 17 amino acids. The J segment lost 1 base and the V segment lost 2 bases, leaving 7 bases of the junction unmatched. Here the CDR3 DNA reads TGTGCCACCAGTGATTCCTGGACAGGGCGAGGCACAGATACGCAGTATTTT. Protein product: CATSDSWTGRGTDTQYF.

The rearrangement links TRBV7-3 to TRBJ2-2, with D tentatively TRBD1 (6 bases). From germline, CDR1 is SGHTA and CDR2 FQGTGA. The V and J ends lost 0 bases and 4 bases respectively, with 12 bases between them. This CDR3 is 16 amino acids long. The CDR3 is CASSLTLGGGTGELFF. CDR3 nucleotide sequence: TGTGCCAGCAGCTTAACGTTAGGGGGTGGCACCGGGGAGCTGTTTTTT.

For this clone: Within the sample, other DNA sequences also encode this same CDR3. The chain combines TRBV6-6 with TRBJ1-2; possible D gene TRBD1, 5 bases. Germline V CDR1 and CDR2: MNHNY, SVGAGI (reference sequence). The germline V and J ends were trimmed by 5 bases and 1 base, with 5 bases remaining between them. The length of the CDR3 is 12 residues. The CDR3 DNA reads as TGTGCCAGCAGTGACAGTAACTATGGCTACACCTTC. Protein: CASSDSNYGYTF.

This rearrangement joins TRBV30 to TRBJ2-3; TRBD1 agrees at 9 bases. V gave up 5 bases and J gave up 0 bases; unmatched junction bases: 9. Germline V gene data show CDR1 as GTSNPN and CDR2 as SVGIG (reference sequence). The CDR3 is 16 amino acids. The chain's CDR3 is CAWGTGSLRSTDTQYF. The CDR3, as DNA: TGTGCCTGGGGGACAGGGAGTCTTCGCAGCACAGATACGCAGTATTTT.

This clone was found once. Other DNA sequences of this sample code for an identical CDR3. The V gene is TRBV3-1 (or the pseudogene TRBV3-2), the J gene TRBJ2-7, with D uncertain. The CDR3 consists of 11 residues. Germline assignment: CDR1 LGHDT and CDR2 YNNKEL (reference sequence). V was trimmed by 0 bases and J by 4 bases, leaving 1 base between them. The CDR3 protein is CASSQEYEQYF. CDR3 nucleotide sequence: TGTGCCAGCAGCCAAGAGTACGAGCAGTACTTC.